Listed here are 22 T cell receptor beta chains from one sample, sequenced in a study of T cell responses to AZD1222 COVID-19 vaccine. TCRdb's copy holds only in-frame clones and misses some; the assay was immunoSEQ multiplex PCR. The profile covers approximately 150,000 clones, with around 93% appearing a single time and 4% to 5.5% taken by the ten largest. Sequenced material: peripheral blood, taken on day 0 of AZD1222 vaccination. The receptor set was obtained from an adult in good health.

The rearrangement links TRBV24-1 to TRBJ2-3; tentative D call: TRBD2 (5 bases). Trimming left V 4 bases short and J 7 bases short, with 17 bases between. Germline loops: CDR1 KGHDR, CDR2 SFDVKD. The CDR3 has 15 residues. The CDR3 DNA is TGTGCCACCAGTGACCCGAGGGCGGGCCAGAATACGCAGTATTTT. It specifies CATSDPRAGQNTQYF.

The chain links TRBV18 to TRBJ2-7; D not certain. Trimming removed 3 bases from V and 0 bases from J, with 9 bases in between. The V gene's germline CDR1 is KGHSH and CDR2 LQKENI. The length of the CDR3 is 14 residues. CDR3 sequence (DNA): TGTGCCAGCTCACCCTTCCAGGCCTCCTACGAGCAGTACTTC. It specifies CASSPFQASYEQYF.

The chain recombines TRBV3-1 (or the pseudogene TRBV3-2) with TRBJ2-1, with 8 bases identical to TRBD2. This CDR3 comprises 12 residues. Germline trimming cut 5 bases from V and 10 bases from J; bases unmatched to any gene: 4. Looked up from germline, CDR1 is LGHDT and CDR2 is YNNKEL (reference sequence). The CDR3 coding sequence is TGTGCCAGCAGCTTCCGGGGGGGCGAGCAGTTCTTC. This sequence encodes CASSFRGGEQFF.

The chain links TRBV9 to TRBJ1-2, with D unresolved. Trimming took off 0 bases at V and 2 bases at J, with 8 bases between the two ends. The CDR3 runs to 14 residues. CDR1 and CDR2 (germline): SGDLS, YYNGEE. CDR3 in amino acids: CASSVEVQNYGYTF. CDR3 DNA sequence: TGTGCCAGCAGCGTAGAAGTCCAAAACTATGGCTACACCTTC.

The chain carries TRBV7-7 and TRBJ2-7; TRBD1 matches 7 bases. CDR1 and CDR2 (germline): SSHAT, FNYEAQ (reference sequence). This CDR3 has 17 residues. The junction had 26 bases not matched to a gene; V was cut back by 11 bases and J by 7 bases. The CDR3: CAPGSTGQARDEGEQYF. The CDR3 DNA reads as TGTGCCCCCGGGTCGACAGGGCAAGCCCGCGATGAGGGTGAGCAGTACTTC.

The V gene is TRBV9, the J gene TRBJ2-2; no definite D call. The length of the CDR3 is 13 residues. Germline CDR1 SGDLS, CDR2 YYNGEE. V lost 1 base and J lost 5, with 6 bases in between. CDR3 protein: CASSVIRTGELFF. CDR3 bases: TGTGCCAGCAGCGTAATTAGGACCGGGGAGCTGTTTTTT.

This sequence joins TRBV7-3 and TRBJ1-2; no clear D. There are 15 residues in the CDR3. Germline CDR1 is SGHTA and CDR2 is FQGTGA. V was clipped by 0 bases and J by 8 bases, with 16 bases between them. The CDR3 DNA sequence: TGTGCCAGCAGCTTAACGGCGGGATCCGCAAAGGGCTACACCTTC. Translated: CASSLTAGSAKGYTF.

The CDR3 DNA follows: TGTGCCAGCAGTTTAGACGGGTACAATCAGCCCCAGCATTTT. Protein sequence: CASSLDGYNQPQHF. The chain is built from TRBV28 and TRBJ1-5; the D is unclear. Germline lookup yields CDR1 MDHEN and CDR2 SYDVKM. The CDR3 runs 14 residues. Trimming removed 2 bases from V and 3 bases from J, with 8 bases in between.

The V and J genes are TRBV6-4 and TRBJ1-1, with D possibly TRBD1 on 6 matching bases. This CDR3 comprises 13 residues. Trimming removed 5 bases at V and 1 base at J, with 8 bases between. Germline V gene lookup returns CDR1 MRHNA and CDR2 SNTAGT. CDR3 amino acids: CASSRQENTEAFF. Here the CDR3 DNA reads TGTGCCAGCAGTCGACAGGAGAACACTGAAGCTTTCTTT.

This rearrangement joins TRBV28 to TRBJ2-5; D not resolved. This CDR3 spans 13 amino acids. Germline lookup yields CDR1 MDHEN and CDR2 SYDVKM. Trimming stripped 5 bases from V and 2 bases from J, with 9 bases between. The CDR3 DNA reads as TGTGCCAGCAGTCACGGTCGGCAAGAGACCCAGTACTTC. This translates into CASSHGRQETQYF.

The CDR3 DNA sequence: TGTGCCATCACGGGTTCCAAGATGAGCAATCAGCCCCAGCATTTT. Translation: CAITGSKMSNQPQHF. This rearrangement joins TRBV28 to TRBJ1-5; D not resolved. The CDR3 loop spans 15 amino acids. V lost 10 bases and J 1 base, leaving 17 bases between the germline ends. Germline loops: CDR1 MDHEN, CDR2 SYDVKM.

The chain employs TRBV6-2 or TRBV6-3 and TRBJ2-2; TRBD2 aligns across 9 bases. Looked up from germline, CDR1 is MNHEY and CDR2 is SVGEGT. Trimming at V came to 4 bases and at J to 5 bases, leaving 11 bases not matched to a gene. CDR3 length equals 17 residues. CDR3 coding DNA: TGTGCCAGCAGTTTGCCTAGCGGGAATTCTAGGACCGGGGAGCTGTTTTTT. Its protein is CASSLPSGNSRTGELFF.

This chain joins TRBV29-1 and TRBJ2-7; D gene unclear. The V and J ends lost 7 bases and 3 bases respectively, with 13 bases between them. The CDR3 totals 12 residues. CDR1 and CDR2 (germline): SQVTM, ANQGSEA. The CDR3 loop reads CSATLFDYEQYF. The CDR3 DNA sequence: TGCAGCGCAACATTATTTGACTACGAGCAGTACTTC.

In DNA, the CDR3 is TGTGCCACCAGCAGAGGACAGGGGCGAGATGGCTACACCTTC. It specifies CATSRGQGRDGYTF. The chain combines TRBV15 with TRBJ1-2; the match to TRBD1 covers 8 bases. The CDR3 spans 14 residues. The germline gives CDR1 LNHNV, CDR2 YYDKDF (reference sequence). The J segment lost 6 bases and the V segment lost 1 base, leaving 4 bases of the junction unmatched. The entire variable domain, with the rest obtained from reference TRBV15 and TRBJ1-2, is as follows: DAMVIQNPRYQVTQFGKPVTLSCSQTLNHNVMYWYQQKSSQAPKLLFHYYDKDFNNEADTPDNFQSRRPNTSFCFLDIRSPGLGDTAMYLCATSRGQGRDGYTFGSGTRLTVV.

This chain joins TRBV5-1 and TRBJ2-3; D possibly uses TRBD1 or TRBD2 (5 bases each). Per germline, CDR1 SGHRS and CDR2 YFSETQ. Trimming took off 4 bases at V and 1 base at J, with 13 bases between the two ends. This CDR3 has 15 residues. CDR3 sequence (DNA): TGCGCCAGCAGCGTCACTGTGGGGGGCACAGATACGCAGTATTTT. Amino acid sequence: CASSVTVGGTDTQYF.

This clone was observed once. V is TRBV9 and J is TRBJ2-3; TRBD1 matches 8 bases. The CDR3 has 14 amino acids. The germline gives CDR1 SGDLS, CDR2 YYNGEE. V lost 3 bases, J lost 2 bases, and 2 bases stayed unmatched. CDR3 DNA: TGTGCCAGCAGCGACAGGGGGAACACAGATACGCAGTATTTT. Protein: CASSDRGNTDTQYF.

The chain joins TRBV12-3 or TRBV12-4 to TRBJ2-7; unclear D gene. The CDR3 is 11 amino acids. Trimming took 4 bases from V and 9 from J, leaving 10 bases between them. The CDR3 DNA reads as TGTGCCAGCAGTTCCGAACGTGGGCAGTACTTC. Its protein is CASSSERGQYF.

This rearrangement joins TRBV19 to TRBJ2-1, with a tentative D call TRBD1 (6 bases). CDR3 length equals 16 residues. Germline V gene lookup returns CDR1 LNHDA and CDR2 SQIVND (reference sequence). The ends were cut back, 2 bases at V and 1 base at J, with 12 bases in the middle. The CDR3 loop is CASSINTGSSYNEQFF. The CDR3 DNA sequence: TGTGCCAGTAGTATAAATACAGGGAGTTCCTACAATGAGCAGTTCTTC.

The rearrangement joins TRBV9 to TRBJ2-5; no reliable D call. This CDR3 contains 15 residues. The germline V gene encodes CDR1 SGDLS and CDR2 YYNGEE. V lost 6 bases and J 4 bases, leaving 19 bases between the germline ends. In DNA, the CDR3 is TGTGCCAGCAATCCCCTCCCGGGCCCCTTAGAGACCCAGTACTTC. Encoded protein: CASNPLPGPLETQYF.

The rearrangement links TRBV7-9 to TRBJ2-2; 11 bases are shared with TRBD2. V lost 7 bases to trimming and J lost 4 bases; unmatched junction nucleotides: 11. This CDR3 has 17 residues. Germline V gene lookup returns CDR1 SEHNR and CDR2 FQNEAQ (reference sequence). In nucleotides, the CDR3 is TGTGCCAGCACTTTCGGTGGACTAGCGGGTTCCACCGGGGAGCTGTTTTTT. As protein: CASTFGGLAGSTGELFF.

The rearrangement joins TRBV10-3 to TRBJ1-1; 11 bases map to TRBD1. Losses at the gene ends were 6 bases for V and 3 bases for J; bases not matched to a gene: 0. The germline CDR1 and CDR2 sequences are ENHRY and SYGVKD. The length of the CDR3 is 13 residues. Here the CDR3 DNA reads TGTGCCATCAGGGACAGGGGGCACACTGAAGCTTTCTTT. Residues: CAIRDRGHTEAFF.

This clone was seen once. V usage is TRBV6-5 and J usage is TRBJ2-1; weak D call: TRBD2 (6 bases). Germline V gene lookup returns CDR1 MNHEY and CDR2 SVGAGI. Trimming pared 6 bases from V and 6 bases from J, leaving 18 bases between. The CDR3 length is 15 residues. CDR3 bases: TGTGCCAGCAGCGTCGGAGGGGTTCTGGTCAATGAGCAGTTCTTC. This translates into CASSVGGVLVNEQFF.